Below, one T cell receptor beta chain is given with its context. The target antigen is unknown. The sample belongs to a study of shared clonotypes between healthy human individuals. General study findings and limits: All-four-donor shared clonotypes had higher generation probabilities than non-shared clonotypes did. Clonotype sharing among donors was thought likely to change with sequencing depth.

Donors were healthy HIV-negative adults without recently reported acute infections or vaccinations. Original analysis: Junction-only immunoSEQ data arrived without quality scores, meaning filtering differed. Here immunoSEQ multiplex PCR was the method, and the copy in TCRdb shows in-frame clones only, minus some. Clone size and the V and J calls come from that table; the DNA yielded D and trimming. The table has approximately 2.4 million clones, nearly 97% seen once. Per germline, CDR1 SGHVS and CDR2 FNYEAQ. The CDR3 is 13 amino acids. The germline V and J ends were trimmed by 0 bases and 6 bases, with 7 bases remaining between them.

The sequenced sample was naive CD4+ T cells sorted from blood. Subset meaning: CD45RA+ positively selected. This clonotype originated in a man younger than 35 in good health. J is TRBJ2-3 and V is TRBV7-6; D unclear. CDR3 nucleotide sequence: TGTGCCAGCAGCTTAGCGGTAGGGGATACGCAGTATTTT. Translation gives CASSLAVGDTQYF. Full variable domain (missing parts from reference TRBV7-6 and TRBJ2-3): GAGVSQSPRYKVTKRGQDVALRCDPISGHVSLYWYRQALGQGPEFLTYFNYEAQQDKSGLPNDRFSAERPEGSISTLTIQRTEQRDSAMYRCASSLAVGDTQYFGPGTRLTVL.